This record looks at one T cell receptor beta chain sequence and its context. All participating donors were Caucasian adults from Nashville, Tennessee. Repertoires were generated with immunoSEQ multiplex PCR, while TCRdb's copy carries only in-frame clones and drops some. The repertoire includes millions of clones, 95% of them detected once, and 0.1% to 0.15% sits in the top ten. The sample comes from a study of shared clonotypes between healthy human individuals. Study information: Aged 18 to 49, the donors were two women and a few men.

This clonotype was obtained from a man younger than 35 in good health. Sample: naive CD4+ T cells sorted from blood. Subset of the sample: CD45RA+ positively selected.

Here the CDR3 DNA reads TGTGCCAGCAGTGTCTTCGGGGCGGAGGCCAATCAGCCCCAGCATTTT. Its protein is CASSVFGAEANQPQHF. The J gene is TRBJ1-5, the V gene TRBV2; possible D gene TRBD1, 5 bases. The CDR3 is 16 amino acids. The germline CDR1 and CDR2 sequences are SNHLY and FYNNEI. The V end was cut by 4 bases, the J end by 3 bases, with 16 bases between.